This TCR beta chain was identified in a study of T cell responses to AZD1222 COVID-19 vaccine. Germline assignment: CDR1 SGHNT and CDR2 YYREEE (reference sequence). Trimming took 4 bases from V and 0 from J; bases not matched to a gene: 6. This CDR3 is 15 amino acids long. Some clones are missing from TCRdb's copy, which holds only in-frame ones; the method was immunoSEQ multiplex PCR. This sample has around 160,000 clones, with roughly nine tenths found just once. This TCR was sampled from an adult who received the AZD1222 COVID-19 vaccine. The rearrangement joins TRBV5-4 to TRBJ1-1, with 7 bases that match TRBD1. Sequenced here: peripheral blood, sampled 28 days after the second AZD1222 dose. The CDR3 DNA is TGTGCCAGCAGCCTGGGACAGAGCATGAACACTGAAGCTTTCTTT. Protein sequence: CASSLGQSMNTEAFF.